This T cell receptor beta chain comes out of a study of Ad26.COV2.S vaccination and SARS-CoV-2 variants. Study details: Intramuscular Ad26.COV2.S doses were given once or twice, 56 days apart. Study outcomes and limitations: Spike-specific TCR breadth ran higher among vaccine recipients than placebo recipients.

Data came from immunoSEQ multiplex PCR; TCRdb stores just in-frame clones and leaves some out. Among about 430,000 clones listed, 75% to 95% were seen once. Treatment defined: 15 to 20 received Ad26.COV2.S at low or high dose, single or two shots; about 5 received placebo; per-sample allocation not given. Vaccine and placebo recipients were sampled on day 63 after the first injection. An 18-55-year-old adult in Boston served as donor. An Ad26 vector expressing Wuhan-strain SARS-CoV-2 spike constituted the vaccine. The CDR3 sequence is 13 residues long. Trimming removed 3 bases at V and 1 base at J, with 6 bases between. CDR1 and CDR2 (germline): MDHEN, SYDVKM. This clone was seen once. Its antigen is still unknown.

This receptor was taken from a person aged 18-65 years who received the Ad26.COV2.S COVID-19 vaccine or a placebo. The genes are TRBV28 and TRBJ1-1; no clear D. The sequences come from peripheral blood, collected in a trial of Ad26.COV2.S vaccine versus placebo. CDR3 loop: CASSLIQNTEAFF. The CDR3 DNA follows: TGTGCCAGCAGTTTGATCCAGAACACTGAAGCTTTCTTT.